Following are 29 T cell receptor beta chains from one sample sequenced in a study of blood T cell repertoires in COVID-19. This table comes from immunoSEQ multiplex PCR, and its TCRdb copy is limited to in-frame clones, with some not included. The profile covers fewer than 500,000 clones, with 70% to 85% appearing a single time and 1.1% taken by the ten largest. Sequencing was carried out using peripheral blood. The receptors derive from a human donor with acute or convalescent COVID-19. The donor label of this sample is uncertain.

The sample holds a few counts of this clone. The CDR3 is CASSIFGTDDYGYTF. The CDR3 nucleotides read TGTGCCAGTAGTATCTTTGGGACAGACGACTATGGCTACACCTTC. The V call is TRBV19, the J call TRBJ1-2, with 7 bases that match TRBD1. The germline gives CDR1 LNHDA, CDR2 SQIVND (reference sequence). V shed 3 bases and J 3 bases; nucleotides not matched to a gene: 7. The CDR3 has 15 amino acids.

The chain combines TRBV27 with TRBJ1-1, with TRBD1 as a possible D gene (5 bases). This CDR3 is 16 amino acids long. CDR1 and CDR2 (germline): MNHEY, SMNVEV (reference sequence). Trimming stripped 6 bases from V and 0 bases from J, with 17 bases between. This CDR3 reads CASRGRVTSLNTEAFF. In DNA, the CDR3 is TGTGCCAGCAGAGGCAGGGTCACTTCCTTGAACACTGAAGCTTTCTTT.

The CDR3: CSVITGGEPQHF. CDR3 in DNA: TGCAGCGTGATAACAGGGGGTGAGCCCCAGCATTTT. The gene calls are TRBV29-1 and TRBJ1-5, with TRBD1 matching over 8 bases. This CDR3 region has 12 residues. Germline V lookup: CDR1 SQVTM, CDR2 ANQGSEA. The J segment lost 8 bases and the V segment lost 6 bases, leaving 6 bases of the junction unmatched.

The chain couples TRBV11-3 to TRBJ2-1; TRBD1 matches 7 bases. Looked up from germline, CDR1 is SGHNT and CDR2 is YENEEA. This CDR3 has 15 residues. V trimming: 5 bases; J trimming: 3 bases; junction bases outside the gene matches: 7. CDR3 nucleotides: TGTGCCAGCAGCCCACAGGGGACAATCTACAATGAGCAGTTCTTC. Residues: CASSPQGTIYNEQFF.

The chain is built from TRBV5-5 and TRBJ2-5; TRBD2 matches at 9 bases. Germline-derived CDR1 and CDR2 are SGHKS and YYEKEE (reference sequence). The CDR3 contains 16 residues. J gave up 2 bases and V 4 bases, and 9 bases lay outside the gene matches. CDR3 DNA sequence: TGTGCCAGCAGCCCAGAGCTAGCGGGGATTCAAGAGACCCAGTACTTC. Translation gives CASSPELAGIQETQYF. Full variable domain (missing parts from reference TRBV5-5 and TRBJ2-5): DAGVTQSPTHLIKTRGQQVTLRCSPISGHKSVSWYQQVLGQGPQFIFQYYEKEERGRGNFPDRFSARQFPNYSSELNVNALLLGDSALYLCASSPELAGIQETQYFGPGTRLLVL.

The chain combines TRBV10-3 with TRBJ1-1; D is uncertain. The V end was cut by 8 bases, the J end by 2 bases, with 9 bases between. Germline loops: CDR1 ENHRY, CDR2 SYGVKD. The CDR3 extends over 12 amino acids. The CDR3 protein is CAIAADNTEAFF. The DNA of the CDR3 is TGTGCCATCGCGGCAGATAACACTGAAGCTTTCTTT.

This clone was detected only a few times. The gene calls are TRBV6-5 and TRBJ1-4; D is perhaps TRBD1 (5 bases). This CDR3 is 13 amino acids long. Germline-derived CDR1 and CDR2 are MNHEY and SVGAGI. Between the trimmed V and J ends, which lost 6 bases and 10 bases, there was a span of 15 bases. CDR3 region: CASRGTGGGKLFF. The CDR3 DNA is TGTGCCAGCAGGGGGACGGGGGGAGGAAAACTGTTTTTT.

On this clone: The junction differs from germline at one of its ends, possibly a read error. V is TRBV10-2 and J is TRBJ2-7; 7 nucleotides agree with TRBD2. Germline assignment: CDR1 WSHSY and CDR2 SAAADI. This CDR3 spans 11 amino acids. The chain's CDR3 is CASSGEGGKIF. The CDR3 bases are TGCGCCAGCAGTGGGGAGGGAGGGAAAATCTTC.

V gene TRBV27 combines with J gene TRBJ1-1; D possibly corresponds to TRBD1 (5 bases). There are 16 residues in the CDR3. V was pared by 3 bases and J by 2 bases, with 16 bases between. Per the germline V gene, CDR1 is MNHEY and CDR2 is SMNVEV (reference sequence). CDR3 sequence: CASSLEWGRGNTEAFF. The CDR3 bases are TGTGCCAGCAGTTTGGAATGGGGAAGGGGAAACACTGAAGCTTTCTTT.

The J gene is TRBJ2-1, the V gene TRBV29-1; 8 bases align to TRBD2. The CDR3 loop spans 14 amino acids. Germline V CDR1 and CDR2: SQVTM, ANQGSEA. V lost 8 bases, J lost 0 bases, and 6 bases stayed unmatched. The DNA for the CDR3 is TGCAGCACCAAGCGGGGGAGCTCCTACAATGAGCAGTTCTTC. Its protein product is CSTKRGSSYNEQFF.

The rearrangement links TRBV20-1 to TRBJ1-2; no firm D call. CDR1 is DFQATT and CDR2 is SNEGSKA in the germline V gene (reference sequence). V lost 3 bases and J lost 4, with 15 bases in between. This CDR3 region has 14 residues. The CDR3, as DNA: TGCAGTGCTAGTAACACCAAATTGGTCTATGGCTACACCTTC. It specifies CSASNTKLVYGYTF.

The genes are TRBV5-1 and TRBJ1-1; D unresolved. Germline CDR1 is SGHRS and CDR2 is YFSETQ. Trimming took off 1 base at V and 1 base at J, with 8 bases between the two ends. The CDR3 sequence is 14 residues long. The CDR3 is CASSLRTRNTEAFF. The CDR3, as DNA: TGCGCCAGCAGCTTGAGGACTAGGAACACTGAAGCTTTCTTT.

The chain has TRBV27 and TRBJ2-6; no reliable D call. Germline V gives CDR1 MNHEY, CDR2 SMNVEV (reference sequence). Trimming stripped 6 bases from V and 0 bases from J, with 9 bases between. The CDR3 is made up of 15 amino acids. CDR3 in DNA: TGTGCCAGCAGGAGCGCTAACTCTGGGGCCAACGTCCTGACTTTC. As protein: CASRSANSGANVLTF.

The V and J genes are TRBV7-9 and TRBJ2-7; 8 positions agree with TRBD1. With V trimmed by 6 bases and J by 5 bases, 6 bases remained unmatched. CDR3 length equals 13 residues. The germline CDR1 and CDR2 sequences are SEHNR and FQNEAQ (reference sequence). CDR3 DNA sequence: TGTGCCAGCAGTTCCGGACAGGGCCACGAGCAGTACTTC. This translates into CASSSGQGHEQYF.

This chain links TRBV29-1 with TRBJ2-3; D is unresolved. Trimming removed 4 bases at V and 1 base at J, with 12 bases between. This CDR3 contains 14 residues. The germline CDR1 and CDR2 sequences are SQVTM and ANQGSEA. CDR3 in amino acids: CSVVSVLRTDTQYF. The CDR3 nucleotides read TGCAGCGTTGTATCGGTCCTACGCACAGATACGCAGTATTTT.

The chain joins TRBV3-1 (or the pseudogene TRBV3-2) to TRBJ1-2; the D gene is possibly TRBD1 (6 bases). Germline CDR1 LGHDT, CDR2 YNNKEL (reference sequence). V was trimmed by 3 bases and J by 5 bases, leaving 16 bases between them. This CDR3 has 15 residues. CDR3: CASSQSPGQSYGYTF. The CDR3 DNA is TGTGCCAGCAGCCAGAGCCCGGGACAAAGTTATGGCTACACCTTC.

This clone was picked up one time. The chain joins TRBV4-1 to TRBJ1-5; TRBD1 aligns across 7 bases. CDR3 length equals 16 residues. Germline V CDR1 and CDR2: MGHRA, YSYEKL. V gave up 1 base and J gave up 11 bases; unmatched junction bases: 14. The CDR3 nucleotides read TGCGCCAGCAGCCAAGGGGACAGAACTAGATCATTTACCCAGCATTTT. Translating it yields CASSQGDRTRSFTQHF.

The CDR3 spells CASSYSSGVSYEQYF. CDR3 DNA: TGTGCCAGCAGTTACTCTAGCGGGGTCTCCTACGAGCAGTACTTC. The chain uses TRBV6-5 and TRBJ2-7; 8 nucleotides align to TRBD2. The CDR3 covers 15 residues. The germline V gene has CDR1 MNHEY and CDR2 SVGAGI. The trim removed 0 bases at V and 0 bases at J, leaving 1 base unmatched.

V gene TRBV4-1 combines with J gene TRBJ1-2; 8 nucleotides match TRBD1. Germline loops: CDR1 MGHRA, CDR2 YSYEKL. V gave up 4 bases and J gave up 7 bases; unmatched junction bases: 8. This CDR3 comprises 14 residues. This chain's CDR3 is CASSPEDRVVGYTF. CDR3 in DNA: TGCGCCAGCAGCCCGGAGGACAGGGTTGTTGGCTACACCTTC.

V usage is TRBV28 and J usage is TRBJ1-2, with D possibly matching TRBD1 (5 bases). Per the germline V gene, CDR1 is MDHEN and CDR2 is SYDVKM. This CDR3 spans 14 amino acids. V was clipped by 3 bases and J by 8 bases, with 16 bases between them. CDR3 bases: TGTGCCAGCAGTTTTGGGGCGGGGTCAAACGGCTACACCTTC. Translation: CASSFGAGSNGYTF.

About this clone: At one end the junction does not follow the germline gene, possibly because of a read error. The chain combines TRBV7-9 with TRBJ2-1; 9 bases align to TRBD2. Germline loops: CDR1 SEHNR, CDR2 FQNEAQ (reference sequence). CDR3 length: 15 amino acids. CDR3 sequence reads: CASSFGGGGYNEQFF. The CDR3 DNA reads TGCGCCAGCAGCTTTGGCGGGGGGGGCTACAATGAGCAGTTCTTC.

V usage is TRBV30 and J usage is TRBJ1-1; 8 positions match TRBD1. CDR3 size: 14 residues. Trimming cost V 1 base and J 5 bases; bases outside gene matches: 6. The germline gives CDR1 GTSNPN, CDR2 SVGIG (reference sequence). As DNA, the CDR3 is TGTGCCTGGAGTGCTTACAGGGGGGGTACTGAAGCTTTCTTT. Protein: CAWSAYRGGTEAFF.

Worth noting for this clone: Different DNA sequences within this sample yield the same CDR3. The rearrangement uses TRBV18 and TRBJ1-1, with 10 bases identical to TRBD1. With 6 bases clipped from V and 3 bases from J, the junction kept 4 bases outside the gene matches. Germline CDR1 is KGHSH and CDR2 is LQKENI. The CDR3 has 14 residues. The CDR3 region is CASSPGTGDTEAFF. The CDR3 DNA reads TGTGCCAGCTCCCCCGGGACAGGGGACACTGAAGCTTTCTTT.

V and J are TRBV4-2 and TRBJ2-1, with D unresolved. The V gene lost 1 base and the J gene lost 7 bases, with 17 bases spanning the gap. Germline CDR1 LGHNA, CDR2 YNFKEQ. CDR3 length: 16 amino acids. CDR3 protein: CASSQAGAIVWNEQFF. The CDR3 coding sequence is TGTGCCAGCAGCCAAGCCGGAGCCATTGTTTGGAATGAGCAGTTCTTC.

The rearrangement uses TRBV27 and TRBJ1-4; D is undetermined. Trimming cost V 2 bases and J 3 bases, with 13 bases left between them. The CDR3 extends over 16 amino acids. Germline CDR1 and CDR2: MNHEY and SMNVEV (reference sequence). The CDR3 DNA reads TGTGCCAGCAGTTTAGGACTTCCCGACCCTAATGAAAAACTGTTTTTT. Its protein product is CASSLGLPDPNEKLFF.

The chain links TRBV5-1 to TRBJ1-1; TRBD1 matches at 7 bases. CDR3 length equals 14 residues. V trimming: 1 base; J trimming: 3 bases; junction bases outside the gene matches: 3. Germline CDR1 and CDR2: SGHRS and YFSETQ. CDR3 in amino acids: CASSLTGVYTEAFF. CDR3 DNA: TGCGCCAGCAGCTTGACAGGGGTCTACACTGAAGCTTTCTTT.

This chain connects TRBV6-6 to TRBJ2-5; 7 bases match TRBD1. The germline gives CDR1 MNHNY, CDR2 SVGAGI (reference sequence). Trimming removed 5 bases from V and 2 bases from J; junction bases left unmatched: 8. The CDR3 contains 15 residues. The CDR3 sequence is CASSQPGQQQETQYF. The CDR3 region has the DNA TGTGCCAGCAGTCAGCCGGGACAGCAACAAGAGACCCAGTACTTC.

The V gene is TRBV20-1, the J gene TRBJ1-5, with 7 nucleotides matching TRBD1. The CDR3 has 11 amino acids. J was trimmed by 11 bases and V by 6 bases; bases with no gene match: 7. Germline assignment: CDR1 DFQATT and CDR2 SNEGSKA (reference sequence). CDR3 residues: CSATGPGAQHF. The CDR3, as DNA: TGCAGTGCGACAGGGCCTGGGGCCCAGCATTTT.

For this clone: Different DNA sequences within this sample yield the same CDR3. V usage is TRBV5-8 and J usage is TRBJ1-4, with a weak D call TRBD1 (5 bases). Between the trimmed V and J ends, which lost 4 bases and 4 bases, there was a span of 8 bases. This CDR3 is built from 13 residues. The germline V gene encodes CDR1 SGHTS and CDR2 YDEGEE. In DNA, the CDR3 is TGTGCCAGCAGCGGGGGACTTAATGAAAAACTGTTTTTT. It codes for CASSGGLNEKLFF.